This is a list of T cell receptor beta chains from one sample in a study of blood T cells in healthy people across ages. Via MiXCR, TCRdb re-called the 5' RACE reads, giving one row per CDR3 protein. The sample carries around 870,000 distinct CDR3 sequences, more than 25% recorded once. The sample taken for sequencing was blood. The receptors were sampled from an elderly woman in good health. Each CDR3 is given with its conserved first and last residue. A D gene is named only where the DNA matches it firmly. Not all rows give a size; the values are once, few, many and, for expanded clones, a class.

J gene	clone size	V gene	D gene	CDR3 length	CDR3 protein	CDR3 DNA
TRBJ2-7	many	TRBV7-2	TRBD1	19	CASSPHPFRDSFTPYEQYF	TGTGCCAGCAGCCCCCATCCTTTTCGGGACAGCTTTACCCCCTACGAGCAGTACTTC
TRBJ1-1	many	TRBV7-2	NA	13	CASSLASLTEAFF	TGTGCCAGCAGCTTAGCCTCATTGACTGAAGCTTTCTTT
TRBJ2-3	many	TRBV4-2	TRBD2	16	CASSQVPLAATDTQYF	TGTGCCAGCAGCCAAGTCCCGCTAGCGGCCACAGATACGCAGTATTTT
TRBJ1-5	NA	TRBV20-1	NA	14	CSARMVGGSQPQHF	TGCAGTGCTAGAATGGTCGGGGGAAGCCAGCCCCAGCATTTT
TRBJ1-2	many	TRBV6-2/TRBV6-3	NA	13	CASSLDSRRGYTF	TGTGCCAGCAGTCTGGACAGCCGGCGAGGCTACACCTTC
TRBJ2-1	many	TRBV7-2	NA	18	CASSGHRASPSSYNEQFF	TGTGCCAGCAGCGGCCACAGGGCTTCCCCAAGCTCCTACAATGAGCAGTTCTTC
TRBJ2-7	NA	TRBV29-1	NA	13	CSVKLTGTYEQYF	TGCAGCGTTAAGTTAACGGGAACCTACGAGCAGTACTTC
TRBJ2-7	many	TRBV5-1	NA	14	CASSPSPGTYEQYF	TGCGCCAGCAGCCCATCCCCAGGGACCTACGAGCAGTACTTC
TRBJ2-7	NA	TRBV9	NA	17	CASSVDPGVSSYNEQYF	TGTGCCAGCAGCGTAGACCCAGGGGTTTCCTCCTACAATGAGCAGTACTTC
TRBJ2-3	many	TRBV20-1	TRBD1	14	CSALTGQGAGTQYF	TGCAGTGCCCTTACGGGACAGGGGGCAGGTACGCAGTATTTT
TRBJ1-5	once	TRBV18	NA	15	CASSPTGQINQPQHF	TGTGCCAGCTCACCAACCGGACAGATCAATCAGCCCCAGCATTTT
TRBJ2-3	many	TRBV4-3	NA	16	CASSQDLWTGTDTQYF	TGCGCCAGCAGCCAAGATCTATGGACAGGCACAGATACGCAGTATTTT
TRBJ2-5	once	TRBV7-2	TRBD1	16	CASSSSTGGAWETQYF	TGTGCCAGCAGCTCTTCGACAGGGGGCGCCTGGGAGACCCAGTACTTC
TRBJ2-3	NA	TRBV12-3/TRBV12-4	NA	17	CASSLAGGRASTDTQYF	TGTGCCAGCAGTTTAGCGGGGGGTAGAGCTAGCACAGATACGCAATATTTT
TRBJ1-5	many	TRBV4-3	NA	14	CASSQARNNQPQHF	TGCGCCAGCAGCCAAGCACGGAACAATCAGCCCCAGCATTTT
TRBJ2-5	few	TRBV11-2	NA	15	CASSLEWGLQETQYF	TGTGCCAGCAGCTTAGAATGGGGCCTCCAAGAGACCCAGTACTTC
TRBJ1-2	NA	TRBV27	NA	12	CASKRAGYGYTF	TGTGCCAGCAAAAGGGCAGGCTATGGCTACACCTTC
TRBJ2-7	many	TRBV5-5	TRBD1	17	CASSLDLGTGHTYEQYF	TGTGCCAGCAGCTTGGATCTTGGGACAGGGCACACCTACGAGCAGTACTTC
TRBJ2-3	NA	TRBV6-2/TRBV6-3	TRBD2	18	CASSSRLAGGPGTDTQYF	TGTGCCAGCAGCTCCCGACTAGCGGGGGGGCCGGGAACAGATACGCAGTATTTT
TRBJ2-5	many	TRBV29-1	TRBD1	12	CSVPTGGETQYF	TGCAGCGTTCCTACAGGGGGGGAGACCCAGTACTTC
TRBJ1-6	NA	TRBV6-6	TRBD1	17	CASSYTIRTGKNSPLHF	TGTGCCAGCAGTTACACCATACGGACAGGGAAGAATTCACCCCTCCACTTT
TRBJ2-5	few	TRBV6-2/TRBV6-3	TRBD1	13	CASSRQGTETQYF	TGTGCCAGCAGTCGACAGGGAACAGAGACCCAGTACTTC
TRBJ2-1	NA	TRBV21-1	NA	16	CASSKRRVSSYNEQFF	TGTGCCAGCAGCAAAAGACGGGTCAGCTCCTACAATGAGCAGTTCTTC